What follows describes a single TCR beta chain. Its matching antigen is unknown. V lost 9 bases and J 5 bases, leaving 14 bases between the germline ends. Germline assignment: CDR1 SGHNT and CDR2 YYREEE (reference sequence). CDR3 length: 12 residues. The data stem from a study of shared clonotypes between healthy human individuals. Study-wide context: There were three CD4 naive, three CD4 memory, two CD8 naive and one CD8 memory plates per donor.

The assay was immunoSEQ multiplex PCR, and TCRdb's table has in-frame clones only and misses some. The data show about 590,000 clones, with 95% to 96% seen just once and about 0.11% held by the top ten. Whole-study findings and limits: Only blood underwent sampling, and tissue repertoires likely differ.

In the naive CD8 group, cells lacked CD45RO and were positively selected for CCR7, so terminally differentiated effector memory CD45RA+ cells were left out. This receptor was taken from a woman in her 30s in good health. Input material: naive CD8+ T cells sorted from blood. This chain links TRBV5-4 with TRBJ2-5; weak D call: TRBD1 (5 bases). The CDR3 reads CATQGIGETQYF. CDR3 sequence (DNA): TGTGCCACCCAGGGAATTGGGGAGACCCAGTACTTC.